This T cell receptor beta chain was sequenced during a study of T-cell reconstitution after alpha-beta-depleted transplantation in children. Findings and limits, study-wide: The study reportedly traced alpha-beta T cells about two months after transplant to several hundred expanded graft clones.

This CDR3 is 13 amino acids long. V was cut by 4 bases and J by 3 bases, with 7 bases left in between. Germline lookup yields CDR1 MNHEY and CDR2 SMNVEV (reference sequence). During its preparation, the TCRbeta library received unique molecular identifiers. TCRdb independently ran MiXCR on the PCR reads; one entry per CDR3 protein. The table records 200,000 to 250,000 distinct CDR3 sequences, just under 8.5% of them present only once. Notes on this clonotype: Its antigen is undetermined.

The chain carries TRBV27 and TRBJ2-1, with no clear D. The source of this sequence is a male patient under 18 who had a stem cell transplant for acute lymphoblastic leukemia, so the T cells may come from the graft donor. Sample: PBMCs, mostly from graft donor cells, taken 180 days after TCRalphabeta/CD19-depleted stem cell transplant. The CDR3 nucleotides read TGTGCCAGCAGTTGGAGTGACTACAATGAGCAGTTCTTC. It specifies CASSWSDYNEQFF.